This T cell receptor beta chain was captured in a study of radiotherapy plus CTLA-4 blockade in lung cancer. Study-level results: According to reports, early shifts in blood T cell clones, alongside interferon-beta, forecast response most accurately. Tumor-origin TCR clones grew in blood after radiotherapy plus ipilimumab.

The table came from immunoSEQ multiplex PCR; TCRdb's copy has only in-frame clones and leaves some out. The repertoire holds approximately 97,000 clones, with around four fifths as singletons. Trimming cost V 0 bases and J 4 bases, with 10 bases left between them. CDR1 is ENHRY and CDR2 is SYGVKD in the germline V gene. The CDR3 runs to 14 residues. Note on this clone: No antigen is known for it.

The sample in question was peripheral blood, obtained from a patient treated with radiotherapy plus ipilimumab. The chain has TRBV10-3 and TRBJ2-7, with no clear D. This receptor was obtained from a human donor with non-small cell lung cancer who had stable disease on radiotherapy plus ipilimumab. CDR3 protein: CAISESAAAYEQYF. DNA for the CDR3: TGTGCCATCAGTGAGTCGGCGGCGGCGTACGAGCAGTACTTC.